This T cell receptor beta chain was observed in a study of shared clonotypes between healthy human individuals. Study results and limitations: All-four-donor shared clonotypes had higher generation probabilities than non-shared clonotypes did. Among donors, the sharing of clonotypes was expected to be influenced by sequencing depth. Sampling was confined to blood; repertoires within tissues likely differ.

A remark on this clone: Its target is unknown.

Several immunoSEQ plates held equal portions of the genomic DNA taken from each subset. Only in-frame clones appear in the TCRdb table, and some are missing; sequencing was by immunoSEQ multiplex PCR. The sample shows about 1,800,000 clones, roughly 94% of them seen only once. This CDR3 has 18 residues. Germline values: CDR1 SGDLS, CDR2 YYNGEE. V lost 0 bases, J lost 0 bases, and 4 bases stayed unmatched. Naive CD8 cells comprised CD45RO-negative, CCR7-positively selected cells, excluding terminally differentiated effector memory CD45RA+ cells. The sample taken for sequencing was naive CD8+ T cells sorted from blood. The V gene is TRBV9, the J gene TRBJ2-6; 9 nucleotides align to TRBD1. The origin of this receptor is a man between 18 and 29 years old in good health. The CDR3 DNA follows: TGTGCCAGCAGCGTAGACGGACAGGGGTACTCTGGGGCCAACGTCCTGACTTTC. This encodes CASSVDGQGYSGANVLTF.